Below are 30 T cell receptor beta chains sequenced from a single sample in a study of blood T cell repertoires in COVID-19. The data were produced by immunoSEQ multiplex PCR, yet TCRdb's version contains in-frame clones alone and is incomplete. The sample includes approximately 300,000 clones, 70% to 90% seen only once; the top ten take roughly 4%. Source material: PBMCs or T cells enriched from blood (not recorded which). The receptors were gathered from a woman younger than 45 who had recovered from COVID-19.

This sequence joins TRBV5-1 and TRBJ2-1; the match to TRBD2 covers 10 bases. Germline V gives CDR1 SGHRS, CDR2 YFSETQ. The CDR3 covers 14 residues. With V trimmed by 2 bases and J by 7 bases, 3 bases remained unmatched. The CDR3 is CASSLAGGSNEQFF. The CDR3 DNA reads TGCGCCAGCAGCTTAGCGGGAGGGTCAAATGAGCAGTTCTTC.

This chain joins TRBV5-1 and TRBJ1-4; a weak D match, TRBD1 (6 bases). V lost 1 base to trimming and J lost 3 bases, with 10 bases between them. The CDR3 is 15 residues long. Looked up from germline, CDR1 is SGHRS and CDR2 is YFSETQ. The CDR3 region has the DNA TGCGCCAGCAGCTTGTGGGGGCCTTCTAATGAAAAACTGTTTTTT. This encodes CASSLWGPSNEKLFF.

The chain uses TRBV7-9 and TRBJ1-1; tentative D call: TRBD1 (5 bases). The CDR3 is 13 residues long. The ends were cut back, 6 bases at V and 6 bases at J, with 14 bases in the middle. Germline lookup yields CDR1 SEHNR and CDR2 FQNEAQ (reference sequence). CDR3 protein: CASSLGRAAEAFF. The CDR3 DNA reads TGTGCCAGCAGTCTGGGCAGGGCCGCTGAAGCTTTCTTT.

This clone showed up just once. This chain connects TRBV11-1 to TRBJ2-7; 8 bases map to TRBD1. Germline CDR1 and CDR2: SGHAT and FQDESV (reference sequence). The CDR3 is 14 amino acids. The V segment lost 2 bases and the J segment 2 bases; nucleotides outside the gene matches: 2. The CDR3 DNA follows: TGTGCCAGCAGCTTAAACAGGGGGGCCTACGAGCAGTACTTC. Translating gives CASSLNRGAYEQYF.

The chain has TRBV30 and TRBJ1-4, with a weak D call TRBD1 (5 bases). The CDR3 sequence is 15 residues long. The germline CDR1 and CDR2 sequences are GTSNPN and SVGIG (reference sequence). V was pared by 3 bases and J by 0 bases, with 11 bases between. The CDR3 loop is CAWSEDSATNEKLFF. The CDR3 region has the DNA TGTGCCTGGAGCGAAGACAGTGCAACTAATGAAAAACTGTTTTTT.

A few counts support this clone. The rearrangement links TRBV6-5 to TRBJ1-1; possible D gene TRBD1, 5 bases. Trimming pared 5 bases from V and 1 base from J, leaving 11 bases between. The CDR3 loop spans 14 amino acids. Germline CDR1 and CDR2: MNHEY and SVGAGI. This chain's CDR3 is CASSHGGTNTEAFF. The DNA of the CDR3 is TGTGCCAGCAGTCACGGGGGTACGAACACTGAAGCTTTCTTT.

The chain recombines TRBV6-5 with TRBJ1-1, with 7 bases that match TRBD1. With V trimmed by 6 bases and J by 4 bases, 8 bases remained unmatched. The CDR3 is made up of 14 amino acids. Per the germline V gene, CDR1 is MNHEY and CDR2 is SVGAGI. The CDR3 loop is CASRSDRVGTEAFF. The CDR3 DNA is TGTGCCAGCAGGTCTGACAGGGTCGGCACTGAAGCTTTCTTT.

V gene TRBV7-9 combines with J gene TRBJ1-3; TRBD1 is a possible D gene (6 bases). This CDR3 comprises 15 residues. In germline, CDR1 is SEHNR, CDR2 FQNEAQ (reference sequence). Trimming shortened V by 2 bases and J by 5 bases, and 13 bases separated the two germline ends. The CDR3 region has the DNA TGTGCCAGCAGCTTAACAGGTCAGGGGAGAAACACCATATATTTT. This gives the protein CASSLTGQGRNTIYF.

Points on this clone: At one boundary the junction diverges from the germline segment, which might be a read error. The chain joins TRBV5-1 to TRBJ2-3; a weak D match, TRBD2 (6 bases). Looked up from germline, CDR1 is SGHRS and CDR2 is YFSETQ. The CDR3 runs to 14 residues. This CDR3 is CASTLGGSADTQYF. In nucleotides, the CDR3 is TGCGCCAGCACCTTGGGAGGCAGCGCAGATACGCAGTATTTT.

The rearrangement uses TRBV5-1 and TRBJ2-7, with TRBD2 matching 9 bases. The CDR3 length is 15 residues. V lost 0 bases and J lost 3; bases outside the gene matches: 4. Per germline, CDR1 SGHRS and CDR2 YFSETQ. CDR3 bases: TGCGCCAGCAGCTTGGATAGCGGGAGTCTCTACGAGCAGTACTTC. Its translation: CASSLDSGSLYEQYF.

The rearrangement links TRBV7-2 to TRBJ1-5; D gene uncertain. Germline CDR1 reads SGHTA; CDR2 reads FQGNSA. The CDR3 extends over 13 amino acids. Trimming took off 1 base at V and 4 bases at J, with 5 bases between the two ends. DNA for the CDR3: TGTGCCAGCAGCTTAGGAGTAAATCAGCCCCAGCATTTT. It encodes CASSLGVNQPQHF.

The chain is built from TRBV28 and TRBJ1-4; D may be TRBD1 (5 bases). V lost 6 bases, J lost 0 bases, and 14 bases lay in between. Germline CDR1 reads MDHEN; CDR2 reads SYDVKM. The CDR3 has 16 amino acids. DNA of the CDR3: TGTGCCAGCAGGTCCGGCACGGGGGCAACTAATGAAAAACTGTTTTTT. Amino acid sequence: CASRSGTGATNEKLFF.

This chain joins TRBV5-1 and TRBJ2-1; 9 bases are shared with TRBD2. This CDR3 spans 20 amino acids. Unmatched junction bases numbered 15, after V lost 2 bases and J lost 0 bases. Germline V gives CDR1 SGHRS, CDR2 YFSETQ. Here the CDR3 DNA reads TGCGCCAGCAGCTTTAGGGCCCCAGCAGGACTAGCGCTCTCCTACAATGAGCAGTTCTTC. It is translated as CASSFRAPAGLALSYNEQFF.

The chain links TRBV5-6 to TRBJ1-2; maybe TRBD1 (5 bases). The V end lost 1 base, the J end lost 0 bases, and 10 bases lay between the germline ends. Germline CDR1 SGHDT, CDR2 YYEEEE. The CDR3 is 15 residues long. This CDR3 reads CASSLRGLPNYGYTF. CDR3 nucleotides: TGTGCCAGCAGCTTGCGGGGACTGCCTAACTATGGCTACACCTTC.

DNA for the CDR3: TGTGCCAGTAGCCGGAGGGTCCACGGAGAAGGTGAGACCCAGTACTTC. The encoded protein is CASSRRVHGEGETQYF. The chain combines TRBV19 with TRBJ2-5; possibly TRBD2 for D (6 bases). The CDR3 loop spans 16 amino acids. Trimming shortened V by 6 bases and J by 5 bases, and 22 bases separated the two germline ends. Germline CDR1 LNHDA, CDR2 SQIVND (reference sequence).

The CDR3 loop is CASSRGQGGAFF. The DNA of the CDR3 is TGTGCCAGCAGCCGGGGACAGGGAGGAGCTTTCTTT. This chain connects TRBV6-5 to TRBJ1-1, with 9 bases identical to TRBD1. Germline values: CDR1 MNHEY, CDR2 SVGAGI. After removal of 6 bases from V and 10 bases from J, the junction contained 6 bases not matched to a gene. The CDR3 spans 12 residues.

The chain joins TRBV12-5 to TRBJ1-2; no definite D call. The V and J ends lost 1 base and 6 bases respectively, with 6 bases between them. The germline CDR1 and CDR2 sequences are LGHNT and FRNRAP. The CDR3 has 12 amino acids. The CDR3 reads CASGLGRDGYTF. CDR3 coding DNA: TGTGCTAGTGGTTTGGGGCGGGATGGCTACACCTTC.

The chain employs TRBV7-9 and TRBJ1-4; TRBD1 matches at 7 bases. V was clipped by 5 bases and J by 2 bases; unmatched bases: 5. The CDR3 is made up of 15 amino acids. Per the germline V gene, CDR1 is SEHNR and CDR2 is FQNEAQ (reference sequence). CDR3 sequence (DNA): TGTGCCAGCAGCATAGAGACAGGGACTAATGAAAAACTGTTTTTT. Protein product: CASSIETGTNEKLFF. The full variable domain, completed using reference TRBV7-9 and TRBJ1-4, is DTGVSQNPRHKITKRGQNVTFRCDPISEHNRLYWYRQTLGQGPEFLTYFQNEAQLEKSRLLSDRFSAERPKGSFSTLEIQRTEQGDSAMYLCASSIETGTNEKLFFGSGTQLSVL.

The chain carries TRBV6-5 and TRBJ2-3; the D gene is possibly TRBD2 (5 bases). The CDR3 has 12 amino acids. Germline V lookup: CDR1 MNHEY, CDR2 SVGAGI. V was cut by 6 bases and J by 4 bases, with 8 bases left in between. In nucleotides, the CDR3 is TGTGCCAGCAGACTAGTGGCAGATACGCAGTATTTT. It encodes CASRLVADTQYF.

DNA for the CDR3: TGTGCCAGCAGCCAACTTGGTAGCGGGATCCGAGAAGAGACCCAGTACTTC. It specifies CASSQLGSGIREETQYF. This chain connects TRBV3-1 (or the pseudogene TRBV3-2) to TRBJ2-5, with 8 bases matching TRBD2. Germline lookup yields CDR1 LGHDT and CDR2 YNNKEL (reference sequence). V shed 2 bases, J shed 3 bases, and the junction held 11 bases outside the gene matches. This CDR3 is 17 amino acids long.

The gene calls are TRBV9 and TRBJ2-5, with 13 bases matching TRBD2. CDR3 length equals 16 residues. Unmatched junction bases numbered 3, after V lost 3 bases and J lost 1 base. From germline, CDR1 is SGDLS and CDR2 YYNGEE. The chain's CDR3 is CASSGTSGRAQETQYF. The CDR3 DNA sequence: TGTGCCAGCAGCGGTACTAGCGGGAGGGCCCAAGAGACCCAGTACTTC.

The chain is built from TRBV18 and TRBJ2-3, with 8 bases identical to TRBD1. The J segment lost 7 bases and the V segment lost 1 base, leaving 4 bases of the junction unmatched. Germline V lookup: CDR1 KGHSH, CDR2 LQKENI. The CDR3 runs to 14 residues. Written as DNA, the CDR3 is TGTGCCAGCTCACCACGGACAGGGCAGAATACGCAGTATTTT. It translates to CASSPRTGQNTQYF.

The rearrangement joins TRBV19 to TRBJ1-3; no firm D call. The CDR3 is 14 residues long. V was shortened by 9 bases and J by 0 bases, with 12 bases between the two germline ends. The germline V gene has CDR1 LNHDA and CDR2 SQIVND (reference sequence). In nucleotides, the CDR3 is TGTGCCAGGCAGCAGGTACTCTCTGGAAACACCATATATTTT. This sequence encodes CARQQVLSGNTIYF. Full variable domain (remainder filled in from reference TRBV19 and TRBJ1-3): DGGITQSPKYLFRKEGQNVTLSCEQNLNHDAMYWYRQDPGQGLRLIYYSQIVNDFQKGDIAEGYSVSREKKESFPLTVTSAQKNPTAFYLCARQQVLSGNTIYFGEGSWLTVV.

This clone has a single count. The V gene is TRBV5-4, the J gene TRBJ2-5; maybe TRBD2 (5 bases). The CDR3 is made up of 14 amino acids. V was trimmed by 2 bases and J by 1 base, leaving 9 bases between them. Germline V gene data show CDR1 as SGHNT and CDR2 as YYREEE (reference sequence). The CDR3 bases are TGTGCCAGCAGCTTTGGGGAGAGCCAAGAGACCCAGTACTTC. Protein product: CASSFGESQETQYF. Combining the CDR3 with reference TRBV5-4 and TRBJ2-5 gives the whole variable domain ETGVTQSPTHLIKTRGQQVTLRCSSQSGHNTVSWYQQALGQGPQFIFQYYREEENGRGNFPPRFSGLQFPNYSSELNVNALELDDSALYLCASSFGESQETQYFGPGTRLLVL.

The V gene is TRBV3-1 (or the pseudogene TRBV3-2), the J gene TRBJ1-4; D ambiguous. V lost 0 bases, J lost 3 bases, and 8 bases lay in between. CDR1 and CDR2 from the germline V gene are LGHDT and YNNKEL (reference sequence). The CDR3 contains 15 residues. The CDR3 DNA is TGTGCCAGCAGCCAAGATCGCGGATCTAATGAAAAACTGTTTTTT. The encoded protein is CASSQDRGSNEKLFF.

J is TRBJ2-5 and V is TRBV6-6; the D gene is possibly TRBD1 (6 bases). The germline V gene encodes CDR1 MNHNY and CDR2 SVGAGI (reference sequence). The CDR3 covers 14 residues. Trimming left V 2 bases short and J 2 bases short, with 9 bases between. The CDR3 protein is CASSYMRGQETQYF. Here the CDR3 DNA reads TGTGCCAGCAGTTACATGAGGGGGCAAGAGACCCAGTACTTC.

This chain joins TRBV7-9 and TRBJ2-1, with 8 bases that match TRBD1. The germline gives CDR1 SEHNR, CDR2 FQNEAQ (reference sequence). Trimming cost V 3 bases and J 14 bases; bases outside gene matches: 6. The CDR3 consists of 12 residues. CDR3 in amino acids: CASSFKRTGKFF. The CDR3 nucleotides read TGTGCCAGCAGCTTTAAACGGACAGGGAAGTTCTTC.

In this sample, this clone turned up a few times. V and J are TRBV28 and TRBJ2-5; TRBD2 might be the D (7 bases). The V gene lost 9 bases and the J gene lost 4 bases, with 21 bases spanning the gap. The CDR3 length is 15 residues. Germline V lookup: CDR1 MDHEN, CDR2 SYDVKM. CDR3 residues: CASQGGKRDIETQYF. In DNA, the CDR3 is TGTGCCAGTCAGGGAGGGAAACGGGACATAGAGACCCAGTACTTC.

The chain carries TRBV7-6 and TRBJ2-7, with 8 bases aligning to TRBD1. Germline loops: CDR1 SGHVS, CDR2 FNYEAQ. J gave up 2 bases and V 5 bases, and 8 bases lay outside the gene matches. The CDR3 spans 15 residues. Here the CDR3 DNA reads TGTGCCAGCAGCCTTACAGGACAGGGCCCCTACGAGCAGTACTTC. Residues: CASSLTGQGPYEQYF.

This clone was observed many times. The chain links TRBV4-1 to TRBJ1-1, with TRBD1 as a possible D gene (5 bases). The CDR3 consists of 14 residues. Per the germline V gene, CDR1 is MGHRA and CDR2 is YSYEKL. V dropped 9 bases and J dropped 0 bases, with 14 bases sitting between them. The CDR3 nucleotides are TGCGCCAGTAAGCGGGAGGGGCTGAACACTGAAGCTTTCTTT. Its translation: CASKREGLNTEAFF.